The present T cell receptor (beta chain) was sequenced within a study of OX40 agonist ivuxolimab in advanced cancers. Study details: Patients in the trial were receiving intravenous ivuxolimab every 2 weeks, at doses of 0.01 to 10 mg/kg.

General study points: More expanded clones were seen, on average, in CD8+ T cells than in CD4+.

The CDR3 is made up of 10 amino acids. Germline V CDR1 and CDR2: SNHLY, FYNNEI. V was shortened by 10 bases and J by 9 bases, with 10 bases between the two germline ends. Using immunoSEQ multiplex PCR, the repertoire was profiled, and TCRdb retains in-frame clones only, with some absent. The table shows 60,000 or so clones, with roughly 89% occurring only once. With regard to this clone: Its target is unknown.

Here the sequenced sample was CD4+ or CD8+ T cells sorted from blood, taken in a trial of the OX40 agonist ivuxolimab. This receptor was taken from an adult with an advanced solid tumor such as melanoma, head and neck, liver or kidney cancer. The chain carries TRBV2 and TRBJ2-1; D is possibly TRBD1 or TRBD2 (6 bases each). Here the CDR3 DNA reads TGTGCCAAACAGGGAGGTGAGCAGTTCTTC. It is translated as CAKQGGEQFF.